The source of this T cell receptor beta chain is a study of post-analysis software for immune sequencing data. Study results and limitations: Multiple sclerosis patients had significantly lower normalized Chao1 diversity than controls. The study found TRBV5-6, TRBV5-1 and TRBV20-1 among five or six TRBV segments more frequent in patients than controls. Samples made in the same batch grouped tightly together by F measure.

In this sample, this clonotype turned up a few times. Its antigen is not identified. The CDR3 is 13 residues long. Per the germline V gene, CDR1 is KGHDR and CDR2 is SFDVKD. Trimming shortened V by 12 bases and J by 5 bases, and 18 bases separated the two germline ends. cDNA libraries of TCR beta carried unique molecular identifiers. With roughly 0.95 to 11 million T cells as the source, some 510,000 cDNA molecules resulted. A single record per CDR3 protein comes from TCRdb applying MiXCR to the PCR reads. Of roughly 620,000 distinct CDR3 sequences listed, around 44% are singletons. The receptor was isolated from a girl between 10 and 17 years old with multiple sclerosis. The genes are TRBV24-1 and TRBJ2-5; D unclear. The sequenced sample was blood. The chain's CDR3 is CAAKWAGGETQYF. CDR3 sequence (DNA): TGTGCCGCCAAATGGGCAGGCGGCGAGACCCAGTACTTC.